The 23 T cell receptor beta chains below all came from one sample that was sequenced in a study of blood T cell repertoires in COVID-19. Data came from immunoSEQ multiplex PCR; TCRdb stores just in-frame clones and leaves some out. The sample consists of 80,000 to 100,000 clones, roughly nine tenths of them appearing once. Sequencing was performed on peripheral blood. These receptors originate from a human donor with active COVID-19. The donor label of this sample is uncertain.

The chain uses TRBV9 and TRBJ1-2, with no clear D. V dropped 0 bases and J dropped 2 bases, with 8 bases sitting between them. The CDR3 has 14 amino acids. CDR1 is SGDLS, CDR2 YYNGEE, per germline. The CDR3 is CASSVESRNYGYTF. CDR3 nucleotides: TGTGCCAGCAGCGTAGAAAGCCGAAACTATGGCTACACCTTC.

The chain recombines TRBV7-3 with TRBJ2-5; TRBD1 aligns across 9 bases. Germline V gene data show CDR1 as SGHTA and CDR2 as FQGTGA. With 1 base clipped from V and 4 bases from J, the junction kept 10 bases outside the gene matches. This CDR3 is 17 amino acids long. Here the CDR3 DNA reads TGTGCCAGCAGCTTAAGGGGTGACAGGGGGTCAATAGAGACCCAGTACTTC. Its protein is CASSLRGDRGSIETQYF. Full variable domain (missing parts from reference TRBV7-3 and TRBJ2-5): GAGVSQTPSNKVTEKGKYVELRCDPISGHTALYWYRQSLGQGPEFLIYFQGTGAADDSGLPNDRFFAVRPEGSVSTLKIQRTERGDSAVYLCASSLRGDRGSIETQYFGPGTRLLVL.

The V and J genes are TRBV5-4 and TRBJ1-1; weak D call: TRBD1 (5 bases). The V and J ends lost 4 bases and 1 base respectively, with 26 bases between them. Germline V lookup: CDR1 SGHNT, CDR2 YYREEE (reference sequence). CDR3 size: 19 residues. The DNA for the CDR3 is TGTGCCAGCAGCCCAGGTACGATGGACACCCGATGGGGGAACACTGAAGCTTTCTTT. This encodes CASSPGTMDTRWGNTEAFF.

The V call is TRBV11-3, the J call TRBJ1-2; possibly TRBD1 for D (6 bases). With 4 bases removed from V and 2 bases from J, the gap between germline ends came to 14 bases. The CDR3 length is 15 residues. CDR1 and CDR2 (germline): SGHNT, YENEEA. Written as DNA, the CDR3 is TGTGCCAGCAGCTCGGCCCGAACAGGGAACTATGGCTACACCTTC. This gives the protein CASSSARTGNYGYTF.

This clone was recorded only once. The chain links TRBV7-8 to TRBJ2-3, with TRBD1 as a possible D gene (6 bases). Trimming stripped 7 bases from V and 3 bases from J, with 11 bases between. This CDR3 has 13 residues. Germline V CDR1 and CDR2: SGHVS, FQNEAQ. CDR3 region: CASMQGLTDTQYF. CDR3 nucleotides: TGTGCCAGCATGCAGGGGCTAACAGATACGCAGTATTTT.

This clone appeared a few times. V and J are TRBV7-2 and TRBJ2-7; TRBD1 aligns across 7 bases. The CDR3 is 15 residues long. Germline V gives CDR1 SGHTA, CDR2 FQGNSA. V shed 1 base, J shed 2 bases, and the junction held 5 bases outside the gene matches. CDR3 loop: CASSLEGQRPYEQYF. Here the CDR3 DNA reads TGTGCCAGCAGCTTAGAGGGACAGAGACCCTACGAGCAGTACTTC.

This sequence joins TRBV7-6 and TRBJ2-2, with 10 bases identical to TRBD2. Germline CDR1 and CDR2: SGHVS and FNYEAQ. The CDR3 has 20 amino acids. J gave up 0 bases and V 2 bases, and 12 bases lay outside the gene matches. The CDR3 loop reads CASSLKWLAGDLANTGELFF. The DNA of the CDR3 is TGTGCCAGCAGCTTAAAGTGGCTAGCGGGGGACCTCGCGAACACCGGGGAGCTGTTTTTT.

V and J are TRBV7-9 and TRBJ2-5; 7 bases match TRBD1. Germline V CDR1 and CDR2: SEHNR, FQNEAQ (reference sequence). The CDR3 loop spans 15 amino acids. With V trimmed by 5 bases and J by 4 bases, 10 bases remained unmatched. The CDR3 reads CASSPSDRVGETQYF. In DNA form, the CDR3 reads TGTGCCAGCAGCCCCTCCGACAGGGTTGGAGAGACCCAGTACTTC.

The chain links TRBV7-9 to TRBJ1-2; D ambiguous. CDR1 and CDR2 (germline): SEHNR, FQNEAQ (reference sequence). The CDR3 has 16 amino acids. V was pared by 2 bases and J by 4 bases, with 17 bases between. The CDR3 loop reads CASSLNGLEPRYGYTF. The CDR3 DNA is TGTGCCAGCAGCTTAAATGGGCTCGAGCCCCGCTATGGCTACACCTTC.

The chain is built from TRBV24-1 and TRBJ2-1; TRBD1 agrees at 8 bases. Germline lookup yields CDR1 KGHDR and CDR2 SFDVKD. J was trimmed by 8 bases and V by 5 bases; bases with no gene match: 7. CDR3 size: 14 residues. CDR3 nucleotide sequence: TGTGCCACCAGTGCCGCAGGGGGCCACTATGAGCAGTTCTTC. Amino acids: CATSAAGGHYEQFF.

The V gene is TRBV5-1, the J gene TRBJ2-3; 12 bases are shared with TRBD2. Per germline, CDR1 SGHRS and CDR2 YFSETQ. The J segment lost 5 bases and the V segment lost 3 bases, leaving 7 bases of the junction unmatched. The CDR3 extends over 16 amino acids. This chain's CDR3 is CASSWSSGGALDTQYF. CDR3 DNA sequence: TGCGCCAGCAGCTGGTCTAGCGGGGGGGCCCTAGATACGCAGTATTTT.

The V call is TRBV21-1, the J call TRBJ2-7; the table's TRBD2 call for D was not verified on the DNA. TRBV21-1 is reported as a pseudogene. The CDR3 runs to 14 residues. This chain's CDR3 is CASSRQGLANEQYF. CDR3 bases: TGTGCCAGCAGCAGACAAGGACTAGCGAACGAGCAGTACTTC.

The V call is TRBV14, the J call TRBJ1-6; D might be TRBD1 (6 bases). This CDR3 spans 16 amino acids. Trimming removed 1 base from V and 7 bases from J, with 14 bases in between. Germline lookup yields CDR1 SGHDN and CDR2 FVKESK. The CDR3: CASSQGQVNTNSPLHF. DNA for the CDR3: TGTGCCAGCAGCCAAGGACAGGTTAATACGAATTCACCCCTCCACTTT.

V usage is TRBV7-2 and J usage is TRBJ2-2; 9 nucleotides align to TRBD1. Germline V lookup: CDR1 SGHTA, CDR2 FQGNSA. The CDR3 has 13 amino acids. V lost 11 bases, J lost 3 bases, and 4 bases stayed unmatched. CDR3 bases: TGTGCCGCAGGGACAGGGCACACCGGGGAGCTGTTTTTT. The encoded protein is CAAGTGHTGELFF.

V usage is TRBV12-3 or TRBV12-4 and J usage is TRBJ1-1; D ambiguous. V lost 3 bases and J 5 bases, leaving 10 bases between the germline ends. The CDR3 loop spans 13 amino acids. This CDR3 reads CASSFPLQTEAFF. CDR3 nucleotide sequence: TGTGCCAGCAGTTTCCCCCTTCAGACTGAAGCTTTCTTT.

V usage is TRBV28 and J usage is TRBJ1-1, with TRBD1 as a possible D gene (5 bases). Germline V gene lookup returns CDR1 MDHEN and CDR2 SYDVKM. This CDR3 has 20 residues. Trimming took 6 bases from V and 3 from J, leaving 32 bases between them. The CDR3 here is CASSSTLQVGQGGMDTEAFF. In DNA form, the CDR3 reads TGTGCCAGCAGCTCTACCCTCCAGGTGGGGCAGGGTGGTATGGACACTGAAGCTTTCTTT.

The chain employs TRBV7-6 and TRBJ2-1; maybe TRBD2 (7 bases). CDR3 size: 16 residues. V dropped 5 bases and J dropped 1 base, with 15 bases sitting between them. Per germline, CDR1 SGHVS and CDR2 FNYEAQ. CDR3 region: CASSVRGGVSYNEQFF. The CDR3 region has the DNA TGTGCCAGCAGCGTGAGGGGGGGGGTATCCTACAATGAGCAGTTCTTC.

The CDR3 sequence is CASSPQEEANYGYTF. CDR3 DNA: TGTGCCAGCTCACCTCAAGAGGAGGCTAACTATGGCTACACCTTC. The J gene is TRBJ1-2, the V gene TRBV18; D unresolved. This CDR3 region has 15 residues. Germline assignment: CDR1 KGHSH and CDR2 LQKENI. Trimming took 3 bases from V and 0 from J, leaving 11 bases between them.

The rearrangement links TRBV19 to TRBJ1-4, with a tentative D call TRBD1 (5 bases). Between the trimmed V and J ends, which lost 5 bases and 8 bases, there was a span of 15 bases. The CDR3 contains 14 residues. Germline CDR1 and CDR2: LNHDA and SQIVND (reference sequence). This chain's CDR3 is CASSSGPEGEKLFF. Here the CDR3 DNA reads TGTGCCAGTAGTTCGGGGCCGGAGGGAGAAAAACTGTTTTTT.

This clone was picked up a small number of times. In DNA, the CDR3 is TGTGCCAGCAGCTTAGCGCGTCAGGGGAGCTCCTATAATTCACCCCTCCACTTT. Its protein product is CASSLARQGSSYNSPLHF. This chain connects TRBV7-6 to TRBJ1-6, with D possibly being TRBD1 (6 bases). Trimming removed 0 bases at V and 0 bases at J, with 12 bases between. CDR3 length: 18 amino acids. Germline values: CDR1 SGHVS, CDR2 FNYEAQ.

CDR3 bases: TGCGCCAGCAGCCAAGGGCAGGGACTCTCCTACGAGCAGTACTTC. This sequence encodes CASSQGQGLSYEQYF. The genes are TRBV4-1 and TRBJ2-7, with D possibly being TRBD2 (6 bases). Germline values: CDR1 MGHRA, CDR2 YSYEKL. The CDR3 spans 15 residues. V shed 1 base and J shed 0 bases, with 10 bases lying between them.

This chain links TRBV7-8 with TRBJ1-1; D is unclear. The CDR3 sequence is 13 residues long. Trimming shortened V by 1 base and J by 1 base, and 4 bases separated the two germline ends. CDR1 is SGHVS and CDR2 is FQNEAQ in the germline V gene. CDR3 DNA sequence: TGTGCCAGCAGCTTAGATCGGAACACTGAAGCTTTCTTT. Its protein product is CASSLDRNTEAFF.

The sample holds one count of this clone. The chain recombines TRBV5-1 with TRBJ2-7; possibly TRBD2 for D (5 bases). The germline CDR1 and CDR2 sequences are SGHRS and YFSETQ. The CDR3 loop spans 14 amino acids. V dropped 4 bases and J dropped 5 bases, with 16 bases sitting between them. CDR3 coding DNA: TGCGCCAGCAGCCGACTACCAGAAGTCAACGAGCAGTACTTC. Translation: CASSRLPEVNEQYF.